This paragraph covers one T cell receptor beta chain sequence. The target antigen is unknown. The source of the sample is a study of T-cell reconstitution after alpha-beta-depleted transplantation in children. General study points: After transplant, high TCRbeta diversity at day 60 in some patients arose from surviving recipient T cells and thymic progenitors. Several hundred rapidly expanded clones from non-depleted graft cells reportedly supplied alpha-beta T cells about two months post-transplant. Newly produced T cells mostly accounted for T-cell counts and diversity one year post-transplant.

Unique molecular identifiers were incorporated during preparation of the TCRbeta library. MiXCR was run by TCRdb on the PCR reads, yielding one entry per CDR3 protein. The profile shows about 78,000 distinct CDR3 sequences, around 14% of them singletons. Per germline, CDR1 SQVTM and CDR2 ANQGSEA. This CDR3 contains 17 residues. The starting material was PBMCs, mostly from graft donor cells, obtained 180 days after TCRalphabeta/CD19-depleted stem cell transplant. The receptor's source is a male patient aged 2 to 10 who had a stem cell transplant for acute lymphoblastic leukemia, so the T cells may come from the graft donor. The chain is built from TRBV29-1 and TRBJ2-1, with TRBD2 identical over 16 bases. The better agreement between TRBJ2-7 and the DNA end casts doubt on the J call. The DNA of the CDR3 is TGCAGCGTTGGAGGGACTAGCGGGAGGGCCGGGTACAATGAGCAGTACTTC. Its protein is CSVGGTSGRAGYNEQYF.